This paragraph covers one T cell receptor (beta chain) sequence. Assay: immunoSEQ multiplex PCR; the TCRdb copy retains only in-frame clones and omits some. Here the sample spans more than 1.2 million clones, approximately 98.5% being singletons. Every contributor of samples was a Caucasian grown-up residing in Nashville, Tennessee. The entry originates in a study of shared clonotypes between healthy human individuals. The specimen sequenced was naive CD4+ T cells sorted from blood. The subset: CD45RA+ positively selected. The sequence was obtained from a man in his thirties or forties in good health.

The DNA of the CDR3 is TGCGCCAGCAGCTTGTTATTTACGGGACAGAATGGGGCAGATACGCAGTATTTT. It specifies CASSLLFTGQNGADTQYF. The chain couples TRBV5-1 to TRBJ2-3; TRBD1 matches 7 bases. CDR1 SGHRS and CDR2 YFSETQ come from the germline V gene. Unmatched junction bases numbered 15, after V lost 1 base and J lost 4 bases. The CDR3 is 18 residues long. Full variable domain (rest looked up from reference TRBV5-1 and TRBJ2-3): KAGVTQTPRYLIKTRGQQVTLSCSPISGHRSVSWYQQTPGQGLQFLFEYFSETQRNKGNFPGRFSGRQFSNSRSEMNVSTLELGDSALYLCASSLLFTGQNGADTQYFGPGTRLTVL.